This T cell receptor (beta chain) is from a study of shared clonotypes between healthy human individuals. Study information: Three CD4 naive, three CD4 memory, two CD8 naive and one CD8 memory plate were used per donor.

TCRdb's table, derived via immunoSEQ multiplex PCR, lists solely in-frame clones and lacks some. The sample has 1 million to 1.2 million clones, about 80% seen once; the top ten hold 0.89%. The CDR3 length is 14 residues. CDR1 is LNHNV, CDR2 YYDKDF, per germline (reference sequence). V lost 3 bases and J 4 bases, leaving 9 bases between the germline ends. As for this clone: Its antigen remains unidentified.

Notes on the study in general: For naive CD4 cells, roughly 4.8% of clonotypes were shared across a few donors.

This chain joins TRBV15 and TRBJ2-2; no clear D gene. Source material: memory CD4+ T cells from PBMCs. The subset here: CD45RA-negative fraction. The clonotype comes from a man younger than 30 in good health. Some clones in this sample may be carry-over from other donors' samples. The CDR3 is CATSSESRTGELFF. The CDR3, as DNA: TGTGCCACCAGCAGCGAAAGCCGCACCGGGGAGCTGTTTTTT. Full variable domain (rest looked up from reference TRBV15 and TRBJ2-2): DAMVIQNPRYQVTQFGKPVTLSCSQTLNHNVMYWYQQKSSQAPKLLFHYYDKDFNNEADTPDNFQSRRPNTSFCFLDIRSPGLGDTAMYLCATSSESRTGELFFGEGSRLTVL.